One and the same sample provided the 3 T cell receptor beta chains below, sequenced in a study of cytomegalovirus exposure and HLA in healthy donors. The study ran its PCR with 60 Vbeta and 13 Jbeta primers. Generated by immunoSEQ multiplex PCR, the TCRdb table keeps only in-frame clones and is missing some. The sample's table shows tens of thousands of clones. The sequenced material came from PBMCs. These receptors originate from a woman in her 30s in good health and CMV-seronegative.

CDR3 bases: TGTGCCAGCAGGGCGGGACAGACTGAAGGATCACCCCTCCACTTT. Translation gives CASRAGQTEGSPLHF. This chain joins TRBV28 and TRBJ1-6; TRBD1 agrees at 7 bases. This CDR3 has 15 residues. The germline gives CDR1 MDHEN, CDR2 SYDVKM. The V gene end was trimmed by 6 bases and the J gene end by 10 bases; junction bases not matched to a gene: 12.

The chain couples TRBV2 to TRBJ1-2; unclear D gene. The V gene's germline CDR1 is SNHLY and CDR2 FYNNEI. Trimming cost V 6 bases and J 2 bases, with 16 bases left between them. The CDR3 runs to 15 residues. The chain's CDR3 is CASSKAAGVNYGYTF. The CDR3 nucleotides read TGTGCCAGCAGCAAAGCGGCGGGAGTAAACTATGGCTACACCTTC.

The CDR3: CASSPARVTSNYEQYF. Written as DNA, the CDR3 is TGTGCCAGCAGTCCTGCGCGGGTTACCTCCAATTACGAGCAGTACTTC. This chain uses TRBV2 with TRBJ2-7; D possibly corresponds to TRBD2 (5 bases). The CDR3 runs to 16 residues. The V end was cut by 5 bases, the J end by 4 bases, with 21 bases between. Germline CDR1 is SNHLY and CDR2 is FYNNEI.